These 15 T cell receptor beta chains came from one sample sequenced in a study of cytomegalovirus exposure and HLA in healthy donors. 13 Jbeta primers and 60 Vbeta primers were used for the PCR. Profiling relied on immunoSEQ multiplex PCR, and the TCRdb table lists in-frame clones only, not all of them. The sample has 150,000 to 200,000 clones; around 80% are singletons. The sample consisted of PBMCs. These receptor sequences come from a woman in her thirties in good health and CMV-seronegative.

The rearrangement joins TRBV29-1 to TRBJ2-2; 10 bases line up with TRBD2. The V segment lost 7 bases and the J segment 4 bases; nucleotides outside the gene matches: 15. The CDR3 spans 17 residues. CDR1 SQVTM and CDR2 ANQGSEA come from the germline V gene. CDR3 in amino acids: CSALKGLAGVGTGELFF. Here the CDR3 DNA reads TGCAGCGCTCTGAAAGGGCTAGCGGGGGTTGGCACCGGGGAGCTGTTTTTT.

The chain is built from TRBV30 and TRBJ2-1; D call uncertain. Looked up from germline, CDR1 is GTSNPN and CDR2 is SVGIG (reference sequence). This CDR3 contains 11 residues. Trimming took 1 base from V and 15 from J, leaving 13 bases between them. CDR3 sequence reads: CAWSDRDHRFF. In DNA, the CDR3 is TGTGCCTGGAGTGACAGAGACCATCGGTTCTTC.

The chain joins TRBV30 to TRBJ2-7; TRBD2 agrees at 8 bases. This CDR3 contains 14 residues. Germline CDR1 is GTSNPN and CDR2 is SVGIG (reference sequence). With V trimmed by 4 bases and J by 7 bases, 12 bases remained unmatched. The CDR3 coding sequence is TGTGCCTGGAACCAGGGACTGACGGGGGGGGAGCAGTACTTC. It encodes CAWNQGLTGGEQYF.

This clone appeared a single time. The chain couples TRBV19 to TRBJ1-5; possibly TRBD1 for D (6 bases). The CDR3 runs 15 residues. CDR1 LNHDA and CDR2 SQIVND come from the germline V gene (reference sequence). V was trimmed by 5 bases and J by 12 bases, leaving 23 bases between them. CDR3 in amino acids: CASSSRVPQGEVQHF. Here the CDR3 DNA reads TGTGCCAGTAGTTCACGGGTACCACAGGGTGAGGTCCAGCATTTT.

The chain carries TRBV6-5 and TRBJ1-1, with 7 bases matching TRBD1. Germline CDR1 MNHEY, CDR2 SVGAGI. Trimming took 10 bases from V and 3 from J; bases not matched to a gene: 14. CDR3 length: 15 residues. The DNA of the CDR3 is TGTGCCATCCAAATACCCAGGGGGGAGCACACTGAAGCTTTCTTT. As protein: CAIQIPRGEHTEAFF.

The CDR3 coding sequence is TGTGCCACCAGCAGAGATAGCGGGGGGGCTAAATACGAGCAGTACTTC. It encodes CATSRDSGGAKYEQYF. The chain links TRBV15 to TRBJ2-7; 11 bases are a match to TRBD2. Trimming took 0 bases from V and 4 from J; bases not matched to a gene: 5. The CDR3 consists of 16 residues. Looked up from germline, CDR1 is LNHNV and CDR2 is YYDKDF (reference sequence).

The chain joins TRBV5-1 to TRBJ1-4, with a possible D match to TRBD1 (5 bases). Germline CDR1 is SGHRS and CDR2 is YFSETQ. The CDR3 runs to 14 residues. Trimming stripped 0 bases from V and 8 bases from J, with 11 bases between. CDR3 sequence: CASSLDRPTEKLFF. The CDR3 region has the DNA TGCGCCAGCAGCTTGGACAGGCCGACGGAAAAACTGTTTTTT.

The sample holds a few counts of this clone. This chain uses TRBV5-1 with TRBJ2-2; 9 bases are a match to TRBD1. The CDR3 covers 17 residues. J lost 1 base, V lost 0 bases, and 4 bases had no gene match. Germline loops: CDR1 SGHRS, CDR2 YFSETQ. CDR3 region: CASSLGGQGRNTGELFF. In DNA form, the CDR3 reads TGCGCCAGCAGCTTGGGTGGACAGGGGCGGAACACCGGGGAGCTGTTTTTT. The full variable domain, completed using reference TRBV5-1 and TRBJ2-2, is KAGVTQTPRYLIKTRGQQVTLSCSPISGHRSVSWYQQTPGQGLQFLFEYFSETQRNKGNFPGRFSGRQFSNSRSEMNVSTLELGDSALYLCASSLGGQGRNTGELFFGEGSRLTVL.

The chain carries TRBV5-1 and TRBJ1-2; perhaps TRBD1 as D (5 bases). Germline V gene data show CDR1 as SGHRS and CDR2 as YFSETQ. This CDR3 is built from 15 residues. The V end was cut by 4 bases, the J end by 0 bases, with 13 bases between. DNA for the CDR3: TGCGCCAGCAGCGAGGGACTAAGAGCTAACTATGGCTACACCTTC. Translation: CASSEGLRANYGYTF.

The J gene is TRBJ2-1, the V gene TRBV6-5; 8 bases map to TRBD2. The V segment lost 7 bases and the J segment 4 bases; nucleotides outside the gene matches: 3. Germline V gene lookup returns CDR1 MNHEY and CDR2 SVGAGI. CDR3 length: 13 amino acids. CDR3 sequence: CASKSGGYNEQFF. The CDR3 region has the DNA TGTGCCAGCAAAAGCGGGGGTTACAATGAGCAGTTCTTC.

In this sample, this clone turned up a few times. This chain connects TRBV19 to TRBJ1-6; D unresolved. Trimming stripped 5 bases from V and 9 bases from J, with 20 bases between. The CDR3 is 16 residues long. Per the germline V gene, CDR1 is LNHDA and CDR2 is SQIVND (reference sequence). The CDR3 spells CASSPEDFLLGSPLHF. DNA for the CDR3: TGTGCCAGTAGTCCCGAGGACTTCCTCTTAGGTTCACCCCTCCACTTT.

The V and J genes are TRBV7-3 and TRBJ2-1; 9 bases agree with TRBD2. Losses at the gene ends were 7 bases for V and 5 bases for J; bases not matched to a gene: 6. Germline V gives CDR1 SGHTA, CDR2 FQGTGA. The CDR3 covers 14 residues. The CDR3 DNA sequence: TGTGCCAGCACCCTGACTAGCGGCAACAATGAGCAGTTCTTC. This sequence encodes CASTLTSGNNEQFF.

The CDR3 protein is CASSLERERQGTLYEQYF. The CDR3 bases are TGTGCCAGCAGCTTGGAAAGGGAAAGACAGGGAACGCTCTACGAGCAGTACTTC. The rearrangement joins TRBV5-6 to TRBJ2-7; 7 nucleotides line up with TRBD1. Germline trimming cut 0 bases from V and 3 bases from J; bases unmatched to any gene: 15. The germline gives CDR1 SGHDT, CDR2 YYEEEE. This CDR3 has 18 amino acids.

The rearrangement uses TRBV7-9 and TRBJ1-1; 7 bases are a match to TRBD1. Germline V gene data show CDR1 as SEHNR and CDR2 as FQNEAQ (reference sequence). The trim removed 4 bases at V and 4 bases at J, leaving 6 bases unmatched. This CDR3 has 14 amino acids. This CDR3 reads CASSSGGKGTEAFF. The CDR3 bases are TGTGCCAGCAGCTCAGGGGGTAAGGGCACTGAAGCTTTCTTT.

This chain joins TRBV5-6 and TRBJ1-1; D ambiguous. Germline CDR1 reads SGHDT; CDR2 reads YYEEEE. CDR3 length: 17 amino acids. Trimming removed 2 bases from V and 1 base from J, with 18 bases in between. The chain's CDR3 is CASSFLNLRGWNTEAFF. The CDR3 DNA follows: TGTGCCAGCAGCTTTCTGAATTTGAGAGGATGGAACACTGAAGCTTTCTTT. The entire variable domain, with the rest obtained from reference TRBV5-6 and TRBJ1-1, is as follows: DAGVTQSPTHLIKTRGQQVTLRCSPKSGHDTVSWYQQALGQGPQFIFQYYEEEERQRGNFPDRFSGHQFPNYSSELNVNALLLGDSALYLCASSFLNLRGWNTEAFFGQGTRLTVV.